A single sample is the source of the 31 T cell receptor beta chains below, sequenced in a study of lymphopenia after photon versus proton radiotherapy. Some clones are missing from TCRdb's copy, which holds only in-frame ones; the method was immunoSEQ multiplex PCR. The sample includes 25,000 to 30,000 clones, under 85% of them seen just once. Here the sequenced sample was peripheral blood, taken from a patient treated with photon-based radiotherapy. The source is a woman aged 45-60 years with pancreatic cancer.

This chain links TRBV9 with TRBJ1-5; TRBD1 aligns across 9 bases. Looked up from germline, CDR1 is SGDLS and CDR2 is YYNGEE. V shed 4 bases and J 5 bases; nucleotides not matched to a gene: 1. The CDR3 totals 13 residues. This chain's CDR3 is CASSRTGDQPQHF. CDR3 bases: TGTGCCAGCAGCCGGACAGGGGATCAGCCCCAGCATTTT.

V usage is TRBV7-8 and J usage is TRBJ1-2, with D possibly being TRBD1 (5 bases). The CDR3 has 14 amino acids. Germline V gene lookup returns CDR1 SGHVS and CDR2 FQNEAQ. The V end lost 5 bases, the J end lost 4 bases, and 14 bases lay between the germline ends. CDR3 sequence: CASSPREGGYGYTF. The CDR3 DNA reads TGTGCCAGCAGCCCCAGGGAGGGTGGCTATGGCTACACCTTC.

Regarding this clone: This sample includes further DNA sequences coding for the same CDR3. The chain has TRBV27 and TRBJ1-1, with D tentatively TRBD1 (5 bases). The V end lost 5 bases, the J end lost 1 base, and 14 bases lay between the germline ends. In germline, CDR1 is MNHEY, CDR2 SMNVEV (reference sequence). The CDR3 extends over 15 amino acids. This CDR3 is CASSDARASNTEAFF. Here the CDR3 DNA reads TGTGCCAGCAGTGACGCCAGGGCTTCGAACACTGAAGCTTTCTTT.

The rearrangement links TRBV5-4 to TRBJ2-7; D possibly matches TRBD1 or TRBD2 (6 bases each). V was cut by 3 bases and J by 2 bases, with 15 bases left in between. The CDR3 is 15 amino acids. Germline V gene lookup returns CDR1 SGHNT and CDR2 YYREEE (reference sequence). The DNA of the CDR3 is TGTGCCAGCAGCTCAATAGGGGGGTCGCCCTACGAGCAGTACTTC. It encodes CASSSIGGSPYEQYF.

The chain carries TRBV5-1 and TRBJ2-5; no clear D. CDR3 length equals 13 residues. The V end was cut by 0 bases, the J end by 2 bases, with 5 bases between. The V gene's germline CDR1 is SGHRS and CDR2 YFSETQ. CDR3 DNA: TGCGCCAGCAGCTTGGGACCACAAGAGACCCAGTACTTC. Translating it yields CASSLGPQETQYF. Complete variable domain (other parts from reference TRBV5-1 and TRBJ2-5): KAGVTQTPRYLIKTRGQQVTLSCSPISGHRSVSWYQQTPGQGLQFLFEYFSETQRNKGNFPGRFSGRQFSNSRSEMNVSTLELGDSALYLCASSLGPQETQYFGPGTRLLVL.

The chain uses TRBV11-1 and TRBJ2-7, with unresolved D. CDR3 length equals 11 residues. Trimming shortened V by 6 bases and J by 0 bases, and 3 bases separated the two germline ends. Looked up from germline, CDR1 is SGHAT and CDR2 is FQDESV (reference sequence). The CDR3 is CASSDSYEQYF. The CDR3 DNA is TGTGCCAGCAGTGACTCCTACGAGCAGTACTTC.

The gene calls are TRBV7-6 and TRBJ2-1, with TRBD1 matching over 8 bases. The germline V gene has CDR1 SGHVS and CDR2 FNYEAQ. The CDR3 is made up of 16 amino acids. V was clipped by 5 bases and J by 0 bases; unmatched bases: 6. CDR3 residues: CASSRGTGGSYNEQFF. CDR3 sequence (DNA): TGTGCCAGCAGCAGGGGAACAGGGGGCTCCTACAATGAGCAGTTCTTC.

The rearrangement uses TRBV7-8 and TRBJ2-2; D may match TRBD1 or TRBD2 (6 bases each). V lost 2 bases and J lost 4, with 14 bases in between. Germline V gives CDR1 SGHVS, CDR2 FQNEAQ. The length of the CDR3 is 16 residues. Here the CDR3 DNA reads TGTGCCAGCAGCTTAAATCTAGGGGGAGGCACCGGGGAGCTGTTTTTT. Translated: CASSLNLGGGTGELFF. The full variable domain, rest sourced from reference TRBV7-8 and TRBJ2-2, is GAGVSQSPRYKVAKRGQDVALRCDPISGHVSLFWYQQALGQGPEFLTYFQNEAQLDKSGLPSDRFFAERPEGSVSTLKIQRTQQEDSAVYLCASSLNLGGGTGELFFGEGSRLTVL.

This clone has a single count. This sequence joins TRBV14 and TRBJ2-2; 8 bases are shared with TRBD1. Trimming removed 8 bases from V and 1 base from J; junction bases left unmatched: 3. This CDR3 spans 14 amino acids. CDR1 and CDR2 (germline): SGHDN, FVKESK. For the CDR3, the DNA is TGTGCCAGCCGGACAGGGCTGAACACCGGGGAGCTGTTTTTT. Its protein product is CASRTGLNTGELFF.

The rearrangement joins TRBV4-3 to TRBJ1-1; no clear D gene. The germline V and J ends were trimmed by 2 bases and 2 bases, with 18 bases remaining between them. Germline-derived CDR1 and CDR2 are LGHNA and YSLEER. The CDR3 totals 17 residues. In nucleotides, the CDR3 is TGCGCCAGCAGCCAATTTCGGGCCCTACGAGGTAACACTGAAGCTTTCTTT. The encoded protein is CASSQFRALRGNTEAFF.

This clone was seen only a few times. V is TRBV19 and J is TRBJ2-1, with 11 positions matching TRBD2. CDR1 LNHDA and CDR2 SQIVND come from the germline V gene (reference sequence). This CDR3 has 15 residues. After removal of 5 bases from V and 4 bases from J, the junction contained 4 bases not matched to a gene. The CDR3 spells CASSSGLAEYNEQFF. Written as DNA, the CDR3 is TGTGCCAGTAGTTCGGGACTAGCGGAGTACAATGAGCAGTTCTTC.

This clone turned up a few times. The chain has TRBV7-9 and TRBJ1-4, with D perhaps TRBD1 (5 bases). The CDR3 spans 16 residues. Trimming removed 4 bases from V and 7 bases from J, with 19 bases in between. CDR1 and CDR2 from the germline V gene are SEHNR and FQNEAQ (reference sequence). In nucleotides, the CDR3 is TGTGCCAGCAGCTCCTCTGGTCAGGGTCTAAGTGAAAAACTGTTTTTT. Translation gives CASSSSGQGLSEKLFF.

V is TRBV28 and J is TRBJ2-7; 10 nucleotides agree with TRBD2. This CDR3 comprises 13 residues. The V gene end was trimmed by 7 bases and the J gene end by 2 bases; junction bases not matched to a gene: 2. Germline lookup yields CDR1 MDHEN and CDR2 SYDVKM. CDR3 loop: CASKGLAPYEQYF. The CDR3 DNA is TGTGCCAGCAAGGGACTAGCGCCCTACGAGCAGTACTTC.

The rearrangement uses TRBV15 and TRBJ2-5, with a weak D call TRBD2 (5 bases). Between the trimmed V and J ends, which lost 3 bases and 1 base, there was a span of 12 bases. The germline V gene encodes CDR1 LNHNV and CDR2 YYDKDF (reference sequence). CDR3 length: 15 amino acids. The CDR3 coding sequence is TGTGCCACCAGCAGGGCTCCGGGGTCCCAAGAGACCCAGTACTTC. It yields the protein CATSRAPGSQETQYF. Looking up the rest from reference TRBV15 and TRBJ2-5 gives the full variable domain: DAMVIQNPRYQVTQFGKPVTLSCSQTLNHNVMYWYQQKSSQAPKLLFHYYDKDFNNEADTPDNFQSRRPNTSFCFLDIRSPGLGDTAMYLCATSRAPGSQETQYFGPGTRLLVL.

The CDR3 bases are TGTGCCTGGAGTGGGAATGGGGTGGGCAAAAACATTCAGTACTTC. Its protein product is CAWSGNGVGKNIQYF. The genes are TRBV30 and TRBJ2-4; D is unresolved. The CDR3 is made up of 15 amino acids. Per the germline V gene, CDR1 is GTSNPN and CDR2 is SVGIG (reference sequence). V shed 1 base and J shed 3 bases, with 13 bases lying between them.

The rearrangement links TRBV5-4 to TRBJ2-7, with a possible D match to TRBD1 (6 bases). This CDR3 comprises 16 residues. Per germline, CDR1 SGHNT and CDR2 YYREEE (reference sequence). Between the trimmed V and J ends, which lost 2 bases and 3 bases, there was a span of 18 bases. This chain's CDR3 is CASSLDGRGIIYEQYF. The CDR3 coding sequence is TGTGCCAGCAGCTTAGATGGTAGGGGGATAATCTACGAGCAGTACTTC.

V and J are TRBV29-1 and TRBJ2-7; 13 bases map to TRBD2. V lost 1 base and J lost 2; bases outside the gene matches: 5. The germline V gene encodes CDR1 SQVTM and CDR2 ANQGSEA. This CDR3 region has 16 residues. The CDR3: CSVEGLLAGGPYEQYF. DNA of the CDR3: TGCAGCGTTGAAGGCCTACTAGCGGGAGGGCCCTACGAGCAGTACTTC.

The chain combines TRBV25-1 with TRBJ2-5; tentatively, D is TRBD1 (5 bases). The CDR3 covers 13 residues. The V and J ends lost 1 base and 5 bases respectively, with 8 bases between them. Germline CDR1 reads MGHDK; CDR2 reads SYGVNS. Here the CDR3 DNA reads TGTGCCAGCAGTGAATGGGGCAGTGAGACCCAGTACTTC. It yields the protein CASSEWGSETQYF.

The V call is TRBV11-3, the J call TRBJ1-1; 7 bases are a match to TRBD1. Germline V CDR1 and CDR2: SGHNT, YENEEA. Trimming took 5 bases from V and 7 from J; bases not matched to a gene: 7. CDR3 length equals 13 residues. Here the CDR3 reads CASSPQGRGEAFF. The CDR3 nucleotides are TGTGCCAGCAGCCCACAGGGGCGGGGTGAAGCTTTCTTT.

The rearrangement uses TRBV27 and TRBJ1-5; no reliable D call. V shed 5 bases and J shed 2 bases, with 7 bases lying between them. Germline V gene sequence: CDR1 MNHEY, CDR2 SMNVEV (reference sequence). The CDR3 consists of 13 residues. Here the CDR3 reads CASSIGGNQPQHF. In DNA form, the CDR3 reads TGTGCCAGCAGTATAGGAGGCAATCAGCCCCAGCATTTT.

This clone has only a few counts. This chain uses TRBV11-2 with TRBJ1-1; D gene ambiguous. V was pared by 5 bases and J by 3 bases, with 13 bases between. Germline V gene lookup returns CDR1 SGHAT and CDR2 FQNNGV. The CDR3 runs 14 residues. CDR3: CASSRNRLDTEAFF. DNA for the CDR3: TGTGCCAGCAGCCGAAACCGGTTGGACACTGAAGCTTTCTTT.

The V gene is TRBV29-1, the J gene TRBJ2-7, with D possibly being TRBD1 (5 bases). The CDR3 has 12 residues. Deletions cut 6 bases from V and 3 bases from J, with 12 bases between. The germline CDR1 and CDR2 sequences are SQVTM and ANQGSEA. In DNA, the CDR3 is TGCAGCGTCGCCGTCAGGGACTACGAGCAGTACTTC. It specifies CSVAVRDYEQYF.

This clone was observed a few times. Here the CDR3 DNA reads TGTGCCTGGAGTTTCTCCACGGGGTACAATGAGCAGTTCTTC. This translates into CAWSFSTGYNEQFF. The V gene is TRBV30, the J gene TRBJ2-1, with D perhaps TRBD2 (5 bases). CDR1 and CDR2 from the germline V gene are GTSNPN and SVGIG (reference sequence). The CDR3 is 14 amino acids. Trimming took off 2 bases at V and 4 bases at J, with 12 bases between the two ends.

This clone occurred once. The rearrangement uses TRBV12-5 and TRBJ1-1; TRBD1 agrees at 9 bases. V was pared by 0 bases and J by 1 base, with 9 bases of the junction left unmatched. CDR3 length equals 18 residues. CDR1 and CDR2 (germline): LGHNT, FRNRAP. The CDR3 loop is CASGLVRLQGAGNTEAFF. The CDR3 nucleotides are TGTGCTAGTGGTTTGGTACGCCTACAGGGGGCTGGGAACACTGAAGCTTTCTTT.

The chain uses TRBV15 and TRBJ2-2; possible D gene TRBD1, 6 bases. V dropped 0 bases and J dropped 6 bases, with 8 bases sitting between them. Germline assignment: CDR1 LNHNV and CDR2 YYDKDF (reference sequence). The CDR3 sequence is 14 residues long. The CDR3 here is CATSRDGGSGELFF. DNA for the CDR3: TGTGCCACCAGCAGAGATGGGGGCTCCGGGGAGCTGTTTTTT.

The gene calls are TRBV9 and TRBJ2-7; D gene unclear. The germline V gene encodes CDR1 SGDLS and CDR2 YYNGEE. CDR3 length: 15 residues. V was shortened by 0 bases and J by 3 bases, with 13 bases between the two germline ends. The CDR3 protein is CASSVEPLSGYEQYF. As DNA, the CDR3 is TGTGCCAGCAGCGTAGAGCCGCTGTCAGGCTACGAGCAGTACTTC.

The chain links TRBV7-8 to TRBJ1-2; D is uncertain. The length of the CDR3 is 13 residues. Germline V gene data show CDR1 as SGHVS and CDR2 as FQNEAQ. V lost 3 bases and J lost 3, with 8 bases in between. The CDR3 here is CASSFSKDYGYTF. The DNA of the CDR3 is TGTGCCAGCAGCTTCTCCAAAGACTATGGCTACACCTTC.

CDR3 nucleotides: TGTGCCAGCAGCCCAACATTGCCGGGAGAGGCGAATACGCAGTATTTT. Protein: CASSPTLPGEANTQYF. V gene TRBV7-6 combines with J gene TRBJ2-3, with D perhaps matching TRBD2 (6 bases). In germline, CDR1 is SGHVS, CDR2 FNYEAQ. CDR3 length: 16 residues. Trimming took off 5 bases at V and 7 bases at J, with 22 bases between the two ends.

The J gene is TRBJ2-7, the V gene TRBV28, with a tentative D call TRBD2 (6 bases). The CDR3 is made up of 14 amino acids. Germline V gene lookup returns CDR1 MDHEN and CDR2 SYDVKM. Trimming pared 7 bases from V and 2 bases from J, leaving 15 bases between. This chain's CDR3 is CASITGTHPYEQYF. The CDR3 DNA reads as TGTGCCAGCATCACCGGGACTCACCCCTACGAGCAGTACTTC.

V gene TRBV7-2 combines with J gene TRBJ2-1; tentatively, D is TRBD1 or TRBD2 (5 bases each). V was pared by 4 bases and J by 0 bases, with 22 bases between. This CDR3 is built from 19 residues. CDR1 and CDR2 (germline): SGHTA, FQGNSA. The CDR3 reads CASSSYGGWGISSYNEQFF. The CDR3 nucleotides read TGTGCCAGCAGCTCATATGGTGGGTGGGGGATTAGCTCCTACAATGAGCAGTTCTTC. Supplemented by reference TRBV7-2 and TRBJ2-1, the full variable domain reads GAGVSQSPSNKVTEKGKDVELRCDPISGHTALYWYRQSLGQGLEFLIYFQGNSAPDKSGLPSDRFSAERTGGSVSTLTIQRTQQEDSAVYLCASSSYGGWGISSYNEQFFGPGTRLTVL.

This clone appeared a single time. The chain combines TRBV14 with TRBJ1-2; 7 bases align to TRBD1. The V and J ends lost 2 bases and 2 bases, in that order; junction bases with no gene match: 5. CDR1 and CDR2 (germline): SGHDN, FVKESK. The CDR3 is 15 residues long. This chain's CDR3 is CASSQHGQENYGYTF. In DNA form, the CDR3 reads TGTGCCAGCAGCCAACACGGACAGGAAAACTATGGCTACACCTTC.